This T cell receptor (beta chain) was sequenced during a study of shared clonotypes between healthy human individuals. The assay was immunoSEQ multiplex PCR, and TCRdb's table has in-frame clones only and misses some. The table has about a million clones, approximately 80% seen once. In its sample, this clone was seen once. Its target is unknown. The CDR3 extends over 17 amino acids. Germline lookup yields CDR1 LNHNV and CDR2 YYDKDF (reference sequence). With 1 base clipped from V and 7 bases from J, the junction kept 10 bases outside the gene matches. There were only Caucasian adults among the donors, and all lived in Nashville, Tennessee. General observations from the study: Estimated clonotype richness was generally higher in naive than memory subsets.

Sequenced: memory CD4+ T cells from PBMCs. The subset: CD45RA-negative fraction. The receptor was isolated from a young man in good health. Some clones in this sample may be carry-over from other donors' samples. The chain carries TRBV15 and TRBJ2-1; TRBD2 matches at 10 bases. The CDR3 spells CATSRVASGRALNEQFF. In DNA, the CDR3 is TGTGCCACCAGCAGAGTGGCCAGCGGGAGGGCCCTTAATGAGCAGTTCTTC.